These T cell receptor beta chains were read from a single sample in a study of blood T cell repertoires in COVID-19. This table comes from immunoSEQ multiplex PCR, and its TCRdb copy is limited to in-frame clones, with some not included. The sample lists some 110,000 clones, 85% to 90% occurring once. The sequencing input was peripheral blood. These receptors were collected from a human donor in a cohort sampled during active COVID-19. Each CDR3 is given with its conserved first and last residue. The D gene is left open where the match is weak. Only part of the rows carry a size: once, few, many, or a class if the clone is expanded.

d_call j_call v_call clone_size cdr3_aa cdr3_nt
- TRBJ1-4 TRBV19 - CASSIPPGRLFF TGTGCCAGTAGTATCCCGCCCGGGAGACTGTTTTTT
TRBD1 TRBJ2-1 TRBV29-1 - CSVDRGPYNEQFF TGCAGCGTTGACAGGGGGCCCTACAATGAGCAGTTCTTC
- TRBJ1-2 TRBV6-2/TRBV6-3 - CASSSPSGRGSYGYTF TGTGCCAGCAGTTCCCCCTCGGGCCGCGGGAGCTATGGCTACACCTTC
- TRBJ1-1 TRBV6-1 - CASSEFYRSNTEAFF TGTGCCAGCAGTGAATTTTACAGATCGAACACTGAAGCTTTCTTT
TRBD1 TRBJ1-1 TRBV12-3/TRBV12-4 - CASSQGAAEAFF TGTGCCAGCAGTCAGGGGGCGGCTGAAGCTTTCTTT
- TRBJ2-2 TRBV7-6 once CASSLGAAMAGELFF TGTGCCAGCAGCTTAGGGGCAGCTATGGCCGGGGAGCTGTTTTTT
- TRBJ2-1 TRBV15 - CATSRDPRQFRMFF TGTGCCACCAGCAGAGATCCGAGGCAGTTTAGGATGTTCTTC
TRBD1 TRBJ2-5 TRBV5-8 - CASSLQGAVSETQYF TGTGCCAGCAGCTTACAGGGGGCCGTGTCCGAGACCCAGTACTTC
TRBD1 TRBJ1-2 TRBV28 - CASSLDRGRNTF TGTGCCAGCAGTTTGGACAGGGGGCGCAACACCTTC
- TRBJ1-1 TRBV19 - CASSKHLEAFF TGTGCCAGTAGTAAACATTTGGAAGCTTTCTTT
- TRBJ2-7 TRBV5-5 - CASSLLGRGDRSYEQYF TGTGCCAGCAGCTTGCTCGGTCGGGGTGACAGGTCCTACGAGCAGTACTTC
- TRBJ2-1 TRBV10-3 - CAISGGDGSQFF TGTGCCATCAGTGGGGGGGATGGATCTCAGTTCTTC
TRBD2 TRBJ2-1 TRBV11-3 - CASSLSRAGEGNEQFF TGTGCCAGCAGCTTATCCAGAGCGGGAGAGGGCAATGAGCAGTTCTTC
- TRBJ2-1 TRBV24-1 - CATSDPGRGGQFF TGTGCCACCAGTGATCCCGGACGGGGTGGGCAGTTCTTC
- TRBJ1-1 TRBV4-1 - CASSQVGRGWNTEAFF TGCGCCAGCAGCCAAGTTGGGAGGGGCTGGAACACTGAAGCTTTCTTT
TRBD2 TRBJ2-3 TRBV2 - CASSKRTSYNFGTDTQYF TGTGCCAGCAGTAAACGGACTAGTTATAACTTTGGCACAGATACGCAGTATTTT
TRBD1 TRBJ1-6 TRBV3-1/TRBV3-2 - CASSTGVGSPLHF TGTGCCAGTTCGACAGGGGTAGGTTCACCCCTCCACTTT
- TRBJ2-2 TRBV30 - CARNKGLRGPNTGELFF TGTGCCAGAAACAAAGGCCTCAGGGGCCCGAACACCGGGGAGCTGTTTTTT
TRBD2 TRBJ2-5 TRBV9 - CASSVGTSGRLREETQYF TGTGCCAGCAGCGTAGGAACTAGCGGGAGGTTGAGGGAAGAGACCCAGTACTTC
TRBD1 TRBJ2-5 TRBV5-1 - CASSETGLMRETQYF TGCGCCAGTTCAGAGACAGGGTTGATGAGGGAGACCCAGTACTTC
- TRBJ1-2 TRBV30 - CAWSGGRDYGYTF TGTGCCTGGAGTGGGGGCAGGGACTATGGCTACACCTTC
TRBD2 TRBJ2-1 TRBV5-1 - CASSLEKTSGSHEQFF TGCGCCAGCAGCTTGGAAAAAACTAGCGGGAGCCATGAGCAGTTCTTC
TRBD1 TRBJ2-7 TRBV30 once CAWSSGQGFHEQYF TGTGCCTGGAGTTCGGGACAGGGGTTCCACGAGCAGTACTTC
TRBD1 TRBJ2-3 TRBV18 - CASSPRQGLDTQYF TGTGCCAGCTCACCAAGACAGGGGCTAGATACGCAGTATTTT
TRBD2 TRBJ2-3 TRBV7-9 once CASSFGGASTDTQYF TGTGCCAGCAGCTTCGGGGGGGCAAGCACAGATACGCAGTATTTT
- TRBJ1-1 TRBV3-1/TRBV3-2 - CASSSQGSNTEAFF TGTGCCAGCAGCTCCCAGGGCTCGAACACTGAAGCTTTCTTT